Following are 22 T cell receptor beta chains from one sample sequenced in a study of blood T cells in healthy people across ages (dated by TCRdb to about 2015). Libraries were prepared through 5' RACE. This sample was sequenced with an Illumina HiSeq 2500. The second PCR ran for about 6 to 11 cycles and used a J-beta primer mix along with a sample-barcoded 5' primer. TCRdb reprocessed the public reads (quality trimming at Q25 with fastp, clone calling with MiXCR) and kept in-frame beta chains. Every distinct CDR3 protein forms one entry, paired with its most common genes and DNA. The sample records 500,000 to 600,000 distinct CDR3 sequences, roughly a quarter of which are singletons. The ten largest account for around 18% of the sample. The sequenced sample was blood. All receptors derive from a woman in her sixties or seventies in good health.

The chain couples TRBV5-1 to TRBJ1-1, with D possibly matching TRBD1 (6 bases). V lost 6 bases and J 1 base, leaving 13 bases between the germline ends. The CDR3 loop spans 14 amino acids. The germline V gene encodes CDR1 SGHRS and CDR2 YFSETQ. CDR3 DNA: TGCGCCAGCACCCCGGGACACGCGAACACTGAAGCTTTCTTT. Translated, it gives CASTPGHANTEAFF.

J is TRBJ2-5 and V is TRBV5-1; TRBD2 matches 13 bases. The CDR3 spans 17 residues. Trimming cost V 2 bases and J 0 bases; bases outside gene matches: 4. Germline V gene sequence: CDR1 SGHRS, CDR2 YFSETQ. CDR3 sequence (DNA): TGCGCCAGCAGCTTCGACGGGACTAGCGGGGACCAAGAGACCCAGTACTTC. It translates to CASSFDGTSGDQETQYF.

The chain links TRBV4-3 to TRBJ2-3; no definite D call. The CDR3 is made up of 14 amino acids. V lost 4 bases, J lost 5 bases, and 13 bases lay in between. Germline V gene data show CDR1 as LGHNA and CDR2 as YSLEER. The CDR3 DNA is TGCGCCAGCAGCCTCCAAACCGATTTAGATACGCAGTATTTT. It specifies CASSLQTDLDTQYF.

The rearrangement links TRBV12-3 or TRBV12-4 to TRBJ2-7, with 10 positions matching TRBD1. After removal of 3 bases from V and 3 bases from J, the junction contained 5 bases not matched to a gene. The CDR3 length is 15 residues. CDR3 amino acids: CASSFTGTGVYEQYF. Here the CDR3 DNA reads TGTGCCAGCAGTTTTACCGGGACAGGGGTCTACGAGCAGTACTTC.

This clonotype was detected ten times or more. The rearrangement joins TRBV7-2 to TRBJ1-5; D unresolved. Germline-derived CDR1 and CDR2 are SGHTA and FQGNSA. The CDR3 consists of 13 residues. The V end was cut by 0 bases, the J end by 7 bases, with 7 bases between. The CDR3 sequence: CASSLAGYQPQHF. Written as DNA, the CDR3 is TGTGCCAGCAGCTTAGCCGGGTACCAGCCCCAGCATTTT. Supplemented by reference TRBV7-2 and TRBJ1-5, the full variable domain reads GAGVSQSPSNKVTEKGKDVELRCDPISGHTALYWYRQSLGQGLEFLIYFQGNSAPDKSGLPSDRFSAERTGGSVSTLTIQRTQQEDSAVYLCASSLAGYQPQHFGDGTRLSIL.

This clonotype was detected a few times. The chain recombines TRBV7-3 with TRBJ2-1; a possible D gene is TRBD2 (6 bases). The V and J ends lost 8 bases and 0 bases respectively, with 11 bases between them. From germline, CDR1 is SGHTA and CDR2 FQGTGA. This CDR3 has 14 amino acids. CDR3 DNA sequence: TGTGCCAGCTCGGCGGGAAGCTCCTACAATGAGCAGTTCTTC. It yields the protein CASSAGSSYNEQFF.

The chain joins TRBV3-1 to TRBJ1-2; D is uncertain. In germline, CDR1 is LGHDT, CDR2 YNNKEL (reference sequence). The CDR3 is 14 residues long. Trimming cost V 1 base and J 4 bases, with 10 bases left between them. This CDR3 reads CASSQAGRSYGYTF. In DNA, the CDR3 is TGTGCCAGCAGCCAAGCCGGACGGAGCTATGGCTACACCTTC. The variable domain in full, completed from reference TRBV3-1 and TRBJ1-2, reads DTAVSQTPKYLVTQMGNDKSIKCEQNLGHDTMYWYKQDSKKFLKIMFSYNNKELIINETVPNRFSPKSPDKAHLNLHINSLELGDSAVYFCASSQAGRSYGYTFGSGTRLTVV.

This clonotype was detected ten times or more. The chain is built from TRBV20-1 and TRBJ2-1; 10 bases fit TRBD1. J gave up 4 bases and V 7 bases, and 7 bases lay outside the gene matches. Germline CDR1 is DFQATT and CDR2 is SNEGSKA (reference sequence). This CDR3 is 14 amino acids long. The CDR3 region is CSVTGGAGYNEQFF. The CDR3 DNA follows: TGCAGTGTGACAGGGGGCGCGGGATACAATGAGCAGTTCTTC.

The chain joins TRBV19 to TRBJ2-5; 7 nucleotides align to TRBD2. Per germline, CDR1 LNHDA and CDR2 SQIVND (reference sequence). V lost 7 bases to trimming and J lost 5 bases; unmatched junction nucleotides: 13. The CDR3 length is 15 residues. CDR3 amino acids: CASKREGRGGETQYF. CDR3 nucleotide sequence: TGTGCCAGTAAAAGAGAAGGGAGGGGAGGTGAGACCCAGTACTTC.

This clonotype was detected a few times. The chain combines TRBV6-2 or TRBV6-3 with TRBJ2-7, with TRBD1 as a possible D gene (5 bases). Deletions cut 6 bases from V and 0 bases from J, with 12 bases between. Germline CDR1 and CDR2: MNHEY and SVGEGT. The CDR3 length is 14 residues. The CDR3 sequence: CASRGRVDSYEQYF. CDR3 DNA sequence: TGTGCCAGCAGAGGCAGGGTGGACTCCTACGAGCAGTACTTC.

The CDR3 DNA is TGTGCCTGGAGTGACTCAGGAAAGGAGGCCAGCCAGCATTTT. Its translation: CAWSDSGKEASQHF. This rearrangement joins TRBV30 to TRBJ1-5; D gene unclear. Trimming removed 1 base from V and 12 bases from J, with 19 bases in between. This CDR3 region has 14 residues. CDR1 is GTSNPN, CDR2 SVGIG, per germline (reference sequence).

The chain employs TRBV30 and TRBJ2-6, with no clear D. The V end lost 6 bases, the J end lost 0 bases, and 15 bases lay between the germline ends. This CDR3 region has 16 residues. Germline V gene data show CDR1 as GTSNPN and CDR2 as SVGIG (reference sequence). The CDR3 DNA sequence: TGTGCCTGCAGAAACTCCGGTAGCTCTGGGGCCAACGTCCTGACTTTC. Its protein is CACRNSGSSGANVLTF.

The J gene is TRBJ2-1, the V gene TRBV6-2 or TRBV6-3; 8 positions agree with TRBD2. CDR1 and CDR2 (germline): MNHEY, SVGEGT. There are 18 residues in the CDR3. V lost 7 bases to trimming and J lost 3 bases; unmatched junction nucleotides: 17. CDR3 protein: CASKGQGAQSGGYNEQFF. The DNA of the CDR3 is TGTGCCAGCAAAGGGCAGGGTGCCCAGAGCGGGGGCTACAATGAGCAGTTCTTC.

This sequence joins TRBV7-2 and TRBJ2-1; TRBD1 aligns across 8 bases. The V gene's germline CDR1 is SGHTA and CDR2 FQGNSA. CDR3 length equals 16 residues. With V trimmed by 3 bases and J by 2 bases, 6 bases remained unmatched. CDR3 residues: CASSLQGQGAYNEQFF. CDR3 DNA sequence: TGTGCCAGCAGCTTGCAAGGACAGGGTGCCTACAATGAGCAGTTCTTC.

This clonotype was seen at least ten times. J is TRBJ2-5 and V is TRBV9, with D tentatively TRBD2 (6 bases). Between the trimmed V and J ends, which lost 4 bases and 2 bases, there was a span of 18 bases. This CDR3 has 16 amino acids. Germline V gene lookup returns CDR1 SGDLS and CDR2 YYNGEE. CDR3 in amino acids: CASSQGGASSQETQYF. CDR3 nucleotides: TGTGCCAGCAGCCAGGGAGGAGCGAGCTCACAAGAGACCCAGTACTTC.

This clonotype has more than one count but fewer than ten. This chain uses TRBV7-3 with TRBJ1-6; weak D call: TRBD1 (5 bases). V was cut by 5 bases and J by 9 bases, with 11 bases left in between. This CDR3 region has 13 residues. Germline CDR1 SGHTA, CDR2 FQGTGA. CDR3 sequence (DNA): TGTGCCAGCAGCCCCCAGGGCCGTTCACCCCTCCACTTT. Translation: CASSPQGRSPLHF.

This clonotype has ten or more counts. The CDR3 protein is CASSFRGGPTDTQYF. DNA for the CDR3: TGTGCCAGCAGCTTTAGGGGGGGGCCCACAGATACGCAGTATTTT. The chain links TRBV7-2 to TRBJ2-3, with a tentative D call TRBD2 (7 bases). The germline gives CDR1 SGHTA, CDR2 FQGNSA. This CDR3 region has 15 residues. V dropped 3 bases and J dropped 2 bases, with 12 bases sitting between them. Combining the CDR3 with reference TRBV7-2 and TRBJ2-3 gives the whole variable domain GAGVSQSPSNKVTEKGKDVELRCDPISGHTALYWYRQSLGQGLEFLIYFQGNSAPDKSGLPSDRFSAERTGGSVSTLTIQRTQQEDSAVYLCASSFRGGPTDTQYFGPGTRLTVL.

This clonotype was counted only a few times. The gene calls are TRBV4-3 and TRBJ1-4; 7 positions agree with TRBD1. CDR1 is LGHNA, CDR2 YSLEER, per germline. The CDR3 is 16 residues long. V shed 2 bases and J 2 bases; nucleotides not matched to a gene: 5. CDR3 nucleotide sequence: TGCGCCAGCAGCCAAAACAGGGGAGCGACTAATGAAAAACTGTTTTTT. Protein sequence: CASSQNRGATNEKLFF.

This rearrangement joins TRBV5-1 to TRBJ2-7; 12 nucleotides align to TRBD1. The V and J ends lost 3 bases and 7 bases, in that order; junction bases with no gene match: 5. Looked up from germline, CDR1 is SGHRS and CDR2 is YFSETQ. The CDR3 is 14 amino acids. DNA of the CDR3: TGCGCCAGCAGCTCCGGGACAGGGGGCGAAGAGCAGTACTTC. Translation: CASSSGTGGEEQYF.

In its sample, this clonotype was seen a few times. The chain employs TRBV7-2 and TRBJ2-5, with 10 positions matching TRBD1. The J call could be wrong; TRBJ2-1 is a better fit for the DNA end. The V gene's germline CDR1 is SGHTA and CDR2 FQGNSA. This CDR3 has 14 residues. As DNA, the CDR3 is TGTGCCAGCACCTTGACAGGGGGCAAAAATGAGCAGTTCTTC. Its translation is CASTLTGGKNEQFF.

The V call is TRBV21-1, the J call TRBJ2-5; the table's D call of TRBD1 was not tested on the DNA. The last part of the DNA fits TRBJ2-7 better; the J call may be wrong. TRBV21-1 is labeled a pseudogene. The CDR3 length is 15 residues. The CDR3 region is CASSKVTGQGNEQYF. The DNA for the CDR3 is TGTGCCAGCAGCAAAGTCACGGGACAGGGCAACGAGCAGTACTTC.

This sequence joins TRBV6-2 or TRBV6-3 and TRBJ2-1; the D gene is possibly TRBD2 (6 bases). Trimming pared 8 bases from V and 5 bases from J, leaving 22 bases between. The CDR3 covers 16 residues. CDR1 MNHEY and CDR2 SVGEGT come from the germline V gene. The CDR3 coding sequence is TGTGCCAGCGGCGATCCAGCGGGCCATTTTGACAATGAGCAGTTCTTC. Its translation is CASGDPAGHFDNEQFF.